This T cell receptor beta chain was obtained from a study of cytomegalovirus exposure and HLA in healthy donors (dated by TCRdb to 2015 to 2018). Some background on the complete study: An earlier analysis of several hundred of the donors reported 250 to 350 Gb of sequence data and 95 million to 120 million unique TCR beta sequences obtained from 150 million to 200 million T cells. The study combined high-throughput TCR immunosequencing, statistical association of individual TCRs with disease status, and machine learning to predict cytomegalovirus infection status. A later genetic analysis took genome-wide SNP genotypes for about 55% of the 666 donors and used that subset as a discovery cohort. The number of typed donors differed by locus: roughly 629-640 for A, B, C, DRB1 and DQB1; 522 for DQA1; 600 to 610 for DPA1; and roughly 490 for DPB1. Both class I and class II loci were covered by HLA typing, at four-digit resolution. Among about 400 genotyped donors of the cohort, an average of approximately 200,000 unique TCR beta nucleotide sequences was sequenced per donor, of which about 18% were non-productive. To study patterns of TCR occurrence, a later analysis re-analyzed previously published TCR beta repertoires from more than 550 donors and added high-resolution HLA genotyping. Donor age, sex, ethnicity and CMV serostatus were compiled alongside the repertoire data. Every repertoire in the discovery cohort had been generated on one and the same sequencing platform. Roughly 5 DR-DQ haplotypes were handled as single units for association and clustering, since linkage in the cohort was strong. The study profiled the T cell repertoires of about 720 subjects by immunosequencing and related them to cytomegalovirus serostatus. The study aimed to test whether signatures of past pathogen exposure could be identified by cataloging public T cell receptors. In addition to the first cohort of approximately 670 subjects, a separate validation cohort of some 120 different subjects was used. In the later analysis, no new phenotypic data were used to find candidate immune exposures; instead, reliance was placed on TCR beta sequences and their occurrence across donors. To decide whether each TCR beta V gene segment behaved as functional or pseudogenic, an earlier analysis of several hundred of the donors relied on high-throughput TCR beta sequencing. Of the roughly 390 genotyped donors, 65% to 90% were placed in the genetic ancestry cluster associated with self-reported Caucasian donors. Roughly 300 gigabases of sequencing data and around 90 million unique TCR sequences made up an early release that covered about 640 HLA-typed donors.

The cohort comprised around 700 healthy bone marrow donors. At the time of sampling, all cohort members were nominally healthy, though unrecorded immune exposures were likely present. The donor was CMV seronegative and belonged to the group of over 300 seronegative cohort members. Each donor provided a peripheral blood sample, and peripheral blood mononuclear cells were used for TCR beta sequencing. Genomic DNA was extracted from the blood cell samples with the Qiagen DNeasy Blood Extraction Kit. Deletion took 5 bases off V and 5 bases off J, with a span of 18 bases between the germline ends. The CDR3 starts with the cysteine, ends with the phenylalanine, and has 15 residues. Only the CDR3 part of the read is kept: 45 bases, read in frame from the first base. The germline V gene (reference sequence) provides CDR1 MNHEY and CDR2 SMNVEV. As concerns this clone: Its antigen has not been determined.

The method was the immunoSEQ multiplex PCR assay. For the multiplex PCR, a mixture combining 60 forward primers for TCR Vbeta segments and 13 reverse primers for TCR Jbeta segments was used. The CDR3 region of rearranged TCR beta genes was amplified from genomic DNA with a multiplex PCR assay. On the Illumina HiSeq System, the amplified TCR beta libraries were sequenced as 87-base-pair reads. The study's processing was this. A later analysis counted approximately 84 million unique TCR beta chains across the approximately 700 repertoires, and around 9.9 million of these chains were shared by at least two donors. A nearest-neighbor algorithm error-corrected the raw reads and collapsed the reads into unique sequences, merging closely related sequences to remove PCR and sequencing errors. To assign V, D and J gene segments, CDR3 sequences were aligned to IMGT reference sequences. Each retained sequence needed at least a six-nucleotide match to both a V gene segment and a J gene segment. Rearrangements were classified as productive when the CDR3 lacked stop codons and remained in frame with V and J, and all other rearrangements were classified as non-productive. Following IMGT convention, CDR3 was defined as the stretch from the second conserved V-encoded cysteine up to the conserved J-encoded phenylalanine. In an earlier analysis of some 550 of the donors, sequences lacking an unambiguous match to a single V gene segment were excluded. An earlier analysis of about 600 of the donors called V segments functional above 56.7% productive rearrangements and segregating when the between-donor standard deviation exceeded 5%. A statistical classification framework was built to diagnose cytomegalovirus status from the catalog of TCR beta chain sequences. A later analysis assigned V and J genes by comparing TCR nucleotide sequences with IMGT/GENE-DB human TR gene sequences. A later analysis assigned CDR3 sequences and most-parsimonious VDJ recombination scenarios with the TCRdist pipeline. A later analysis defined each TCR beta chain by its CDR3 amino acid sequence plus V-gene family, and excluded reads lacking a unique V-gene family. In a later analysis, nearly 600 highly shared, low-generation-probability nucleotide sequences were removed to address suspected cross-contamination and a sequencing artifact. For each public chain, a later analysis derived a clonal expansion index from normalized ranks of inferred template counts within each repertoire. Generation probabilities in a later analysis came from a VDJ recombination model fitted to out-of-frame rearrangements, and those results were checked against IGoR. Hypergeometric tests were used in a later analysis to score TCR-TCR, TCR-HLA and TCR-CMV co-occurrence, with a repertoire-size bias correction applied to the TCR pairs. A later analysis estimated false discovery rates by permuting HLA or CMV assignments 20 times. In a later analysis, co-occurring TCRs were grouped using DBSCAN, with TCRdist sequence similarity added in when clustering inside HLA-allele-positive subsets. Co-occurrence clustering excluded repertoires with fewer than 30,000 or more than 120,000 public chains, plus five with anomalous nucleotide sharing. The source is immuneACCESS, and TCRdb retained only in-frame sequences with V and J called. Part of the clones is not carried over; for the studies checked, unresolved V genes explain less than half of this, and the remainder is unexplained. V, J and clone size reflect that table, while D and trimming were determined from the DNA. This sample's table carries just over 150,000 clones. The leading ten clones occupy approximately 2% of the sample.

Overall study outcomes, separate from this receptor: In an earlier analysis of more than 500 of the donors, most TCR beta V segments appeared in productive rearrangements about 87% or about 30% of the time, broadly matching IMGT annotations. V-gene and J-gene trimming of TCR beta chains was associated with a missense DCLRE1C variant in a later genetic analysis, and the association was replicated in an independent cohort. The sequencing pipeline was judged likely to have produced a cluster of highly shared sequence variants as a technical artifact. Strong co-occurrence of HLA alleles, especially DR and DQ, made assigning TCR associations to individual alleles difficult. Linkage disequilibrium might explain the correlated functional status among segregating V segments, but an unknown experimental factor could not be excluded. Sequencing depth was assumed to be roughly uniform across donors in the presence/absence analyses, though that assumption may not hold. A later analysis found that TCR association rates varied across HLA loci, with DRB1 alleles showing the most associated TCRs and HLA-C alleles the fewest. Because some donors lacked HLA typing at each locus, the association tests relied only on the typed subset. Seventeen rarely observed V segments, including chromosome 9 orphons, were excluded from the earlier analysis of several hundred of the donors because counts were too low. According to the authors, the approach could potentially be generalized to other disease states and immunological phenotypes. A further reported finding was that TCR beta sequences accurately predicted the HLA-A and HLA-B alleles for most subjects in the first cohort. In vitro tests confirmed that a few of the cytomegalovirus-associated TCR beta chains recognize cytomegalovirus antigens. Across donors, most TCR sequences were observed very rarely, whereas some public TCRs were present in many individuals. A total of 150 to 200 TCR beta chains were listed by the study as associated with cytomegalovirus. According to a later genetic analysis, donors in an Asian-associated ancestry cluster had fewer N-insertions in productive TCRs than the approximately 670-donor mean. Several of the top co-occurrence clusters appeared to be linked to parvovirus B19, influenza, CMV and Epstein-Barr virus, according to a later analysis. A later analysis found that HLA-associated TCR beta chains were more clonally expanded and had lower generation probabilities than equally common non-associated chains. The classifier was reported to diagnose cytomegalovirus status with high specificity and sensitivity in both the original and validation cohorts. Most CMV-associated TCR beta chains appeared to be HLA-restricted in a later analysis, and the HLA associations seemed to be driven largely by CMV exposure. This cohort had only TCR beta chains sequenced, and the lack of alpha or paired-chain data limited which features could be detected. Specific HLA alleles were associated with 15,000 to 20,000 TCR beta sequences at a false discovery rate of 0.05 in a later analysis. Because the 87-base-pair reads could not distinguish some IMGT-functional V segments, including TRBV6-2 and TRBV6-3, those segments were excluded. For the cohort, immune exposure information was limited to CMV serostatus.

The receptor was derived from a man aged 30 to 39 in good health and CMV-seronegative. The chain employs TRBV27 and TRBJ2-5; TRBD1 could be the D gene, as 6 bases match. Sequencing input: PBMCs. The nucleotide sequence reads as follows: TGTGCCAGCAGTCCCTCCGGGACACCCCGGGAGACCCAGTACTTC. Its translation is CASSPSGTPRETQYF.